The present entry profiles one T cell receptor beta chain with its context. Its antigen is unidentified. The data derive from a study of cytomegalovirus exposure and HLA in healthy donors. The study, taken as a whole, reports: In vitro work confirmed that three CMV-associated chains recognize CMV antigens.

This PCR relied on a set of 60 Vbeta primers and 13 Jbeta primers. Clones were sequenced by immunoSEQ multiplex PCR, and TCRdb holds only the in-frame ones, with some missing. This table holds about 170,000 clones, approximately 80% found once. Germline V CDR1 and CDR2: SGHRS, YFSETQ. The CDR3 contains 15 residues. With 0 bases clipped from V and 2 bases from J, the junction kept 2 bases outside the gene matches. This chain uses TRBV5-1 with TRBJ2-1, with 7 bases identical to TRBD2. The sequenced sample consisted of PBMCs. This clonotype was obtained from a young woman in good health and CMV-seronegative. The CDR3 loop reads CASSLEGGPYNEQFF. The CDR3 nucleotides read TGCGCCAGCAGCTTGGAGGGAGGGCCCTACAATGAGCAGTTCTTC. Based on the CDR3 plus reference TRBV5-1 and TRBJ2-1, the full variable domain is KAGVTQTPRYLIKTRGQQVTLSCSPISGHRSVSWYQQTPGQGLQFLFEYFSETQRNKGNFPGRFSGRQFSNSRSEMNVSTLELGDSALYLCASSLEGGPYNEQFFGPGTRLTVL.